The entry below gives a single T cell receptor (beta chain) sequence along with its context. The study treated chemo-refractory metastatic non-small-cell lung cancer patients with focal radiation plus ipilimumab CTLA-4 blockade. The source of the sample is a study of radiotherapy plus CTLA-4 blockade in lung cancer. This CDR3 spans 15 amino acids. Germline loops: CDR1 MNHEY, CDR2 SVGAGI. The V and J ends lost 4 bases and 4 bases, in that order; junction bases with no gene match: 7. Sequencing used immunoSEQ multiplex PCR; TCRdb keeps in-frame clones, though not all of them. Among 75,000 to 100,000 clones listed, around nine tenths were seen once.

The clonotype comes from a human donor with non-small cell lung cancer that progressed on radiotherapy plus ipilimumab. The V gene is TRBV6-5, the J gene TRBJ2-4; 7 bases line up with TRBD1. This specimen consisted of peripheral blood, obtained from a patient treated with radiotherapy plus ipilimumab. The CDR3 DNA reads as TGTGCCAGCAGTTCTCAGACAGGGACAAAAAACATTCAGTACTTC. Translating it yields CASSSQTGTKNIQYF.